The clone carrying this T cell receptor beta chain was picked up one time. Its target is not known. The study ran its PCR with 60 Vbeta and 13 Jbeta primers. Methods used by the authors: Some 11 million shared chains were among the approximately 80 million unique TCR beta chains that a later analysis counted. Only in-frame clones appear in the TCRdb table, and some are missing; sequencing was by immunoSEQ multiplex PCR. V and J calls and clone size are given by that table; D and trimming were obtained from the DNA. Here the sample spans some 120,000 clones, under 90% being singletons. CDR1 and CDR2 (germline): LNHDA, SQIVND (reference sequence). With 9 bases clipped from V and 1 base from J, the junction kept 6 bases outside the gene matches. The CDR3 totals 16 residues. These data originate in a study of cytomegalovirus exposure and HLA in healthy donors. Study-wide results and caveats: Highly shared sequence variants in one cluster were likely a sequencing artifact. Specificity for CMV antigens was confirmed in vitro for a few of the CMV-associated chains. As a later analysis revealed, the rate of TCR association differed by HLA locus, with DRB1 most and HLA-C fewest.

The source of this sequence is a woman aged 40 to 55 in good health and CMV-seronegative. The sample comprised PBMCs. V is TRBV19 and J is TRBJ2-1; 13 bases agree with TRBD2. The CDR3 here is CASNGLAGASYNEQFF. The CDR3 bases are TGTGCCAGCAATGGACTAGCGGGAGCGTCCTACAATGAGCAGTTCTTC.